This T cell receptor (beta chain) was obtained from a study of CD8 T cells in ankylosing spondylitis. This clonotype was found a few times. Its matching antigen is unknown. In making TCR beta libraries, quantitative 5'-RACE with molecular barcodes was used. MiXCR, run by TCRdb on the 5' RACE reads, gives a single entry per CDR3 protein. The table shows more than 600,000 distinct CDR3 sequences, with around 19% occurring only once. V lost 0 bases to trimming and J lost 0 bases, with 9 bases between them. The CDR3 is made up of 15 amino acids. The germline CDR1 and CDR2 sequences are DFQATT and SNEGSKA (reference sequence). Points from the study as a whole: Matched synovial fluid from ankylosing spondylitis patients was reported to be enriched for disease-linked clones. One TCR beta motif, made up of about 8 highly homologous variants, appeared characteristic of ankylosing spondylitis blood.

The material sequenced was blood, either unsorted or a sorted T cell fraction (not recorded which). V usage is TRBV20-1 and J usage is TRBJ2-1; D uncertain. The receptor was isolated from a male donor with ankylosing spondylitis. CDR3 region: CSARDMVGSYNEQFF. The DNA of the CDR3 is TGCAGTGCTAGAGATATGGTGGGCTCCTACAATGAGCAGTTCTTC.